One and the same sample provided the 22 T cell receptor beta chains below, sequenced in a study of T cell responses to AZD1222 COVID-19 vaccine. Measured with immunoSEQ multiplex PCR; TCRdb has only the in-frame clones, and not every one. Of tens of thousands of clones in the sample, roughly 80% were seen once. This specimen was peripheral blood, taken on day 0 of AZD1222 vaccination. The receptors shown here come from an adult in good health.

To note about this clone: One junction end does not reproduce the germline sequence, and a read error may be involved. The chain couples TRBV5-1 to TRBJ1-2; 9 positions match TRBD1. This CDR3 is built from 15 residues. Per the germline V gene, CDR1 is SGHRS and CDR2 is YFSETQ. The CDR3 bases are TGCGCCAGCAGGTTGGATCCGGGACAGGGTTATGGCTACACCTTC. Translated: CASRLDPGQGYGYTF.

V is TRBV21-1 and J is TRBJ1-1; the table names TRBD1, a call not compared with the DNA. TRBV21-1 constitutes a pseudogene. The CDR3 totals 15 residues. CDR3 nucleotide sequence: TGTGCCAGCAGCTCCGGAGACAGGGGGGGCACTGAAGCTTTCTTT. Its protein product is CASSSGDRGGTEAFF.

The V call is TRBV10-1, the J call TRBJ2-1; TRBD2 matches at 7 bases. The CDR3 runs to 13 residues. Germline assignment: CDR1 WNHNN and CDR2 SYGVQD (reference sequence). V lost 7 bases, J lost 8 bases, and 8 bases stayed unmatched. In DNA, the CDR3 is TGCGCCAGCATGGCTAGCGGTGGCGATGAGCAGTTCTTC. Protein sequence: CASMASGGDEQFF.

The CDR3 loop reads CASSSRTGGHNEQFF. For the CDR3, the DNA is TGTGCCAGCAGCTCCCGGACAGGGGGGCACAATGAGCAGTTCTTC. The chain carries TRBV7-3 and TRBJ2-1; 10 bases align to TRBD1. Germline-derived CDR1 and CDR2 are SGHTA and FQGTGA. J gave up 5 bases and V 4 bases, and 5 bases lay outside the gene matches. The CDR3 extends over 15 amino acids. Full variable domain (remainder filled in from reference TRBV7-3 and TRBJ2-1): GAGVSQTPSNKVTEKGKYVELRCDPISGHTALYWYRQSLGQGPEFLIYFQGTGAADDSGLPNDRFFAVRPEGSVSTLKIQRTERGDSAVYLCASSSRTGGHNEQFFGPGTRLTVL.

The chain carries TRBV6-5 and TRBJ1-1; TRBD1 aligns across 8 bases. Germline CDR1 is MNHEY and CDR2 is SVGAGI. The trim removed 6 bases at V and 6 bases at J, leaving 6 bases unmatched. This CDR3 region has 13 residues. CDR3 amino acids: CASRPGGRAEAFF. Here the CDR3 DNA reads TGTGCCAGCAGACCAGGGGGCAGGGCTGAAGCTTTCTTT.

In this sample, this clone turned up once. The chain links TRBV2 to TRBJ2-5; 9 bases fit TRBD2. The trim removed 7 bases at V and 4 bases at J, leaving 19 bases unmatched. Germline-derived CDR1 and CDR2 are SNHLY and FYNNEI. The CDR3 is 18 residues long. The CDR3 DNA reads TGTGCCAGCATTGGCGGCCTAGCGGGGAACATCCGGGGAGAGACCCAGTACTTC. It yields the protein CASIGGLAGNIRGETQYF.

The rearrangement joins TRBV4-1 to TRBJ1-3; D not certain. The CDR3 runs 18 residues. Per the germline V gene, CDR1 is MGHRA and CDR2 is YSYEKL. V gave up 3 bases and J gave up 0 bases, with 18 bases separating them. The CDR3 DNA reads as TGCGCCAGCAGCCAGATTTTATTACAGACTTTCTCTGGAAACACCATATATTTT. As protein: CASSQILLQTFSGNTIYF.

The rearrangement links TRBV19 to TRBJ2-6, with D perhaps TRBD2 (7 bases). The CDR3 has 16 residues. Trimming removed 4 bases from V and 0 bases from J, with 10 bases in between. Germline values: CDR1 LNHDA, CDR2 SQIVND (reference sequence). The CDR3 coding sequence is TGTGCCAGTAGTAAACGGGGGGCCTCTGGGGCCAACGTCCTGACTTTC. Encoded protein: CASSKRGASGANVLTF.

This chain uses TRBV5-8 with TRBJ1-5; 7 bases are a match to TRBD1. V dropped 0 bases and J dropped 6; count of bases not matched to a gene: 9. CDR1 is SGHTS, CDR2 YDEGEE, per germline. The CDR3 consists of 16 residues. The chain's CDR3 is CASSLAFIPGGQPQHF. The CDR3 DNA is TGTGCCAGCAGCTTGGCGTTCATTCCAGGGGGTCAGCCCCAGCATTTT.

The chain employs TRBV6-5 and TRBJ1-2; D is unclear. Germline V gene data show CDR1 as MNHEY and CDR2 as SVGAGI. CDR3 size: 12 residues. Trimming took off 10 bases at V and 3 bases at J, with 12 bases between the two ends. CDR3 DNA: TGTGCCACGTGGGGTGCCTACTATGGCTACACCTTC. It specifies CATWGAYYGYTF.

This clone was found once. The gene calls are TRBV2 and TRBJ2-2; TRBD2 matches at 10 bases. The germline CDR1 and CDR2 sequences are SNHLY and FYNNEI. With 8 bases clipped from V and 9 bases from J, the junction kept 9 bases outside the gene matches. The CDR3 is made up of 14 amino acids. As DNA, the CDR3 is TGTGCCAGCTCACTAGCGGGGCCTACCAGGGAGCTGTTTTTT. It yields the protein CASSLAGPTRELFF.

The J gene is TRBJ1-5, the V gene TRBV20-1; TRBD1 is a possible D gene (5 bases). Trimming took off 3 bases at V and 4 bases at J, with 13 bases between the two ends. CDR3 length equals 14 residues. The V gene's germline CDR1 is DFQATT and CDR2 SNEGSKA (reference sequence). The CDR3 region is CSASSFRGNQPQHF. The DNA of the CDR3 is TGCAGTGCTAGTAGTTTTAGGGGAAATCAGCCCCAGCATTTT.

This clone showed up just once. The chain is built from TRBV3-1 (or the pseudogene TRBV3-2) and TRBJ2-1, with 11 bases lining up with TRBD2. Germline CDR1 LGHDT, CDR2 YNNKEL (reference sequence). CDR3 length: 18 residues. V lost 1 base and J lost 6; bases outside the gene matches: 11. CDR3 in DNA: TGTGCCAGCAGCCAAGGAGGTAGCGGGAGGGCCCGGGGCAATGAGCAGTTCTTC. Its translation: CASSQGGSGRARGNEQFF.

The rearrangement links TRBV3-1 (or the pseudogene TRBV3-2) to TRBJ1-4; 9 bases match TRBD1. The junction had 6 bases not matched to a gene; V was cut back by 3 bases and J by 10 bases. The CDR3 is made up of 14 amino acids. CDR1 and CDR2 from the germline V gene are LGHDT and YNNKEL (reference sequence). The CDR3 DNA follows: TGTGCCAGCAGCCATGGGACAGGGACGGGAAAACTGTTTTTT. Protein product: CASSHGTGTGKLFF.

The rearrangement links TRBV9 to TRBJ1-2; D is undetermined. Germline CDR1 SGDLS, CDR2 YYNGEE. V dropped 4 bases and J dropped 5 bases, with 18 bases sitting between them. This CDR3 has 15 residues. The CDR3 coding sequence is TGTGCCAGCAGCTCATTCCCGGTATCCTGGTATGGCTACACCTTC. Translation gives CASSSFPVSWYGYTF.

This clone was observed a handful of times. V usage is TRBV5-6 and J usage is TRBJ2-2; D unclear. Trimming cost V 1 base and J 1 base, with 5 bases left between them. In germline, CDR1 is SGHDT, CDR2 YYEEEE. The length of the CDR3 is 14 residues. The CDR3 coding sequence is TGTGCCAGCAGCTTGATCAGGAACACCGGGGAGCTGTTTTTT. Its translation: CASSLIRNTGELFF. Using reference TRBV5-6 and TRBJ2-2 for the parts outside the CDR3, the full variable domain is DAGVTQSPTHLIKTRGQQVTLRCSPKSGHDTVSWYQQALGQGPQFIFQYYEEEERQRGNFPDRFSGHQFPNYSSELNVNALLLGDSALYLCASSLIRNTGELFFGEGSRLTVL.

V usage is TRBV3-1 (or the pseudogene TRBV3-2) and J usage is TRBJ1-2; D remains unclear. Germline loops: CDR1 LGHDT, CDR2 YNNKEL (reference sequence). There are 13 residues in the CDR3. With 6 bases removed from V and 0 bases from J, the gap between germline ends came to 8 bases. CDR3 DNA sequence: TGTGCCAGCAGTCCCGGGGCTAACTATGGCTACACCTTC. Translation gives CASSPGANYGYTF.

This rearrangement joins TRBV29-1 to TRBJ2-1, with D possibly TRBD1 on 6 matching bases. Trimming shortened V by 6 bases and J by 0 bases, and 15 bases separated the two germline ends. The CDR3 loop spans 15 amino acids. The germline V gene encodes CDR1 SQVTM and CDR2 ANQGSEA. The DNA of the CDR3 is TGCAGCGTCCCCGGCCAGGGGCCCTCCTACAATGAGCAGTTCTTC. This sequence encodes CSVPGQGPSYNEQFF.

The J gene is TRBJ2-3, the V gene TRBV15, with TRBD2 matching 11 bases. CDR1 and CDR2 (germline): LNHNV, YYDKDF (reference sequence). CDR3 length equals 15 residues. Trimming took 0 bases from V and 5 from J; bases not matched to a gene: 1. The chain's CDR3 is CATSRDLAGGDTQYF. CDR3 nucleotide sequence: TGTGCCACCAGCAGAGACCTAGCGGGGGGAGATACGCAGTATTTT.

The chain uses TRBV6-5 and TRBJ2-7; maybe TRBD2 (6 bases). The CDR3 runs to 13 residues. CDR1 and CDR2 (germline): MNHEY, SVGAGI. Trimming left V 5 bases short and J 1 base short, with 9 bases between. CDR3 region: CASSTRGSYEQYF. As DNA, the CDR3 is TGTGCCAGCAGTACCCGGGGGTCCTACGAGCAGTACTTC.

The CDR3 DNA is TGTGCCAGCAGCGTAGCGGGGGGGGGCTTCGGTGAAGCTTTCTTT. It codes for CASSVAGGGFGEAFF. The chain joins TRBV9 to TRBJ1-1; D may be TRBD1 (6 bases). V was cut by 0 bases and J by 7 bases, with 16 bases left in between. Germline V gene lookup returns CDR1 SGDLS and CDR2 YYNGEE. The CDR3 spans 15 residues.

The chain has TRBV6-5 and TRBJ1-5; 12 bases align to TRBD1. Germline CDR1 is MNHEY and CDR2 is SVGAGI. J was trimmed by 6 bases and V by 6 bases; bases with no gene match: 6. The CDR3 covers 15 residues. The CDR3 reads CASSAGQGAVQPQHF. CDR3 sequence (DNA): TGTGCCAGCAGCGCGGGACAGGGGGCAGTTCAGCCCCAGCATTTT.